This entry is about one T cell receptor beta chain. The antigen remains unidentified. Whether given at about 4 or about 12 weeks, second doses were pooled. Only in-frame clones appear in the TCRdb table, and some are missing; sequencing was by immunoSEQ multiplex PCR. The sample includes approximately 150,000 clones, approximately 86% of them seen just once. This specimen comes from a study of T cell responses to AZD1222 COVID-19 vaccine. Per the germline V gene, CDR1 is SGHAT and CDR2 is FQNNGV. Trimming took off 6 bases at V and 5 bases at J, with 22 bases between the two ends. This CDR3 spans 16 amino acids. Whole-study results and caveats: Nearly half of the spike-specific TCRs reportedly recognize variant regions that carry no mutations. Across the whole spike, CD4 TCRs peaked at regions 160-218 and 743-854. Only a handful of AZD1222 recipients tested seropositive at baseline.

This chain uses TRBV11-2 with TRBJ2-5; the D gene is possibly TRBD2 (7 bases). This material consisted of peripheral blood, taken 28 days after the second AZD1222 dose. This clonotype originated in an adult who received the AZD1222 COVID-19 vaccine. The CDR3 protein is CASSRREDGGRETQYF. CDR3 coding DNA: TGTGCCAGCAGTAGGAGGGAAGACGGGGGGCGGGAGACCCAGTACTTC.